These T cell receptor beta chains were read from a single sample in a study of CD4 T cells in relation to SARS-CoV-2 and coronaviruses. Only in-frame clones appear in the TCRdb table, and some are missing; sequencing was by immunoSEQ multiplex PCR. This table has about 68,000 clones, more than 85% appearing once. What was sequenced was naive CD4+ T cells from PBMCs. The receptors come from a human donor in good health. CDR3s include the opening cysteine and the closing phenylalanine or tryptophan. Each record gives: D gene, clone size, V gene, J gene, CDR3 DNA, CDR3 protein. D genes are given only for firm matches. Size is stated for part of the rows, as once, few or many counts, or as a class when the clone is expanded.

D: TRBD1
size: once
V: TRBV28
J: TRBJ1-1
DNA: TGTGCCAGCAGACTACAGGGGGCCACTGAAGCTTTCTTT
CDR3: CASRLQGATEAFF

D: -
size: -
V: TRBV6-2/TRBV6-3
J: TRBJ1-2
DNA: TGTGCCAGCAGTACCGACACCCGGATGCGTGGCTACACCTTC
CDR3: CASSTDTRMRGYTF

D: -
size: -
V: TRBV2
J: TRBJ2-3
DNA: TGTGCCAGCATGCGAAGCCTAACTAGAAGTCGCACAGATACGCAGTATTTT
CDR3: CASMRSLTRSRTDTQYF

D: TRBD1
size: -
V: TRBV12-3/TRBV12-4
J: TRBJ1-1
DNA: TGTGCCAGCAGTTTGGGGACAGGTGAAGCTTTCTTT
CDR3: CASSLGTGEAFF

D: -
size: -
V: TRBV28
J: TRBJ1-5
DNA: TGTGCCAGCAGCTCCGGTGGTGGCAATCAGCCCCAGCATTTT
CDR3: CASSSGGGNQPQHF

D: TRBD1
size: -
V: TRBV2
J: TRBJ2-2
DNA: TGTGCCAGCAGGAGACAGGGTCTCAACACCGGGGAGCTGTTTTTT
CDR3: CASRRQGLNTGELFF

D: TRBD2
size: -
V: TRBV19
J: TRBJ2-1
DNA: TGTGCCAGTAGATTCTTAGCGGGAATGGAGTTCTTC
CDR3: CASRFLAGMEFF

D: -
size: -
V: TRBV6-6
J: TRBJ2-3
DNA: TGTGCCAGCAGTTCCCAGGGGAGGACAGATACGCAGTATTTT
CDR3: CASSSQGRTDTQYF

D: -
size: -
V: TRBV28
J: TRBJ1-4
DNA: TGTGCCAGCAGTTTAGTGGCGGGAGATGAAAAACTGTTTTTT
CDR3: CASSLVAGDEKLFF

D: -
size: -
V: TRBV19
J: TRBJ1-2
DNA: TGTGCCAGTAGTCCAGCCCGCTATGGCTACACCTTC
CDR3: CASSPARYGYTF

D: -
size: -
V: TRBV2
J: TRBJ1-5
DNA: TGTGCCAGCAGTGAATTGGGCAGACGAAATCAGCCCCAGCATTTT
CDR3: CASSELGRRNQPQHF

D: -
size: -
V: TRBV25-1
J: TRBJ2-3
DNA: TGTGCCAGCAGTGCCGGGACTCTATCCACAGATACGCAGTATTTT
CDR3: CASSAGTLSTDTQYF

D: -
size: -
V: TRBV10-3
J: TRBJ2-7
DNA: TGTGCCATCAGTGAGTCGCACAGATCGTCCTACGAGCAGTACTTC
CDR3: CAISESHRSSYEQYF

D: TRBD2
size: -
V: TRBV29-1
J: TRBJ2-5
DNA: TGCAGCGTCCGACGGGCTAGCGGAGAGACCCAGTACTTC
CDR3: CSVRRASGETQYF

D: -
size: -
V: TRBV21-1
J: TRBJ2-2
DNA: TGTGCCAGCAGCAAAGTGTGGCTAGCGGGGCGCGGGGGGGAGCTGTTTTTT
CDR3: CASSKVWLAGRGGELFF

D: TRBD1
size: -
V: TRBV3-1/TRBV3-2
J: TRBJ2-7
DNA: TGTGCCAGCAGCCAAGCCGGGACAGGGGCCGCAGCGCAGTACTTC
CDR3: CASSQAGTGAAAQYF

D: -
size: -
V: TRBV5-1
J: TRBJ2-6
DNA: TGCGCCAGCGATTCCTCTGGGGCCAACGTCCTGACTTTC
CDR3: CASDSSGANVLTF

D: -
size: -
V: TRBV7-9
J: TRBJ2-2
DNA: TGTGCCAGCAGCTTCACCTCGGGACAAACGAACACCGGGGAGCTGTTTTTT
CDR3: CASSFTSGQTNTGELFF

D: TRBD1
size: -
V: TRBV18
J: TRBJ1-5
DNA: TGTGCCAGCTCACCCCGCGGGCAGGGGGCCCATCAGCCCCAGCATTTT
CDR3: CASSPRGQGAHQPQHF

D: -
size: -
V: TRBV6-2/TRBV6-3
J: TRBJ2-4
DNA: TGTGCCAGCAGTTATCGAGGGGAAGGGGTCAAAAACATTCAGTACTTC
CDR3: CASSYRGEGVKNIQYF

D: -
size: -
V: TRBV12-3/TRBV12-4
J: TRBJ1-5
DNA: TGTGCCAGCAGTTTTGGGGCTCAGCCCCAGCATTTT
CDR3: CASSFGAQPQHF

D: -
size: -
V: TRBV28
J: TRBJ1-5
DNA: TGTGCCAGCAGTTTATTGAGAGGTAGCAATCAGCCCCAGCATTTT
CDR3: CASSLLRGSNQPQHF

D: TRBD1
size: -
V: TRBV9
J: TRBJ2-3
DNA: TGTGCCAGCAGCGGCCCCCCAGGGGGTAGAAGCACAGATACGCAGTATTTT
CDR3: CASSGPPGGRSTDTQYF

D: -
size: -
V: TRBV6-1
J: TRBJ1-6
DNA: TGTGCCAGCAGTGGGTTGGTGAGCTCCTATAATTCACCCCTCCACTTT
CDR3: CASSGLVSSYNSPLHF

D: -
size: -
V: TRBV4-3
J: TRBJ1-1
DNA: TGCGCCAGCAGCCAAGATCTTGGGCGGGTTAGTATGAACACTGAAGCTTTCTTT
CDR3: CASSQDLGRVSMNTEAFF

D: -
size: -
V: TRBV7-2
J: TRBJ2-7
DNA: TGTGCCAGCAGCCCGGACGGCTCCTACGAGCAGTACTTC
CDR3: CASSPDGSYEQYF

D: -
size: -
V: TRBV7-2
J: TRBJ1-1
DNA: TGTGCCAGCAGCTTAGTCCAGAACACTGAAGCTTTCTTT
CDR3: CASSLVQNTEAFF

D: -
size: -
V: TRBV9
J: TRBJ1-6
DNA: TGTGCCAGCAGCGTAGTAAGTTCCGGGGCAAATTCACCCCTCCACTTT
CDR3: CASSVVSSGANSPLHF

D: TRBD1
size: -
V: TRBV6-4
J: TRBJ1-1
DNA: TGTGCCAGCAGGCCAACGACAGGGTTCACTGAAGCTTTCTTT
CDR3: CASRPTTGFTEAFF

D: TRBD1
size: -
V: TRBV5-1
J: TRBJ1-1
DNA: TGCGCCAGCAGCTTTCTCGGACAGGGGAACACTGAAGCTTTCTTT
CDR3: CASSFLGQGNTEAFF

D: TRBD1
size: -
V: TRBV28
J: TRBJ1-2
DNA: TGTGCCATCACGACAGGGTCTAATGGCTACACCTTC
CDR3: CAITTGSNGYTF

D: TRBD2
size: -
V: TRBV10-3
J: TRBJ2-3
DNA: TGTGCCATCAGTGAGTTTGGCGGGGGGGGCACAGATACGCAGTATTTT
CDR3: CAISEFGGGGTDTQYF

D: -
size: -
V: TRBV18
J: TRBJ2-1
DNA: TGTGCCAGCTCACCACAAGGACAGATTACCAATGAGCAGTTCTTC
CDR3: CASSPQGQITNEQFF

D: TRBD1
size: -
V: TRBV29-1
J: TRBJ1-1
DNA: TGCAGCGTCCGGGGACAGGCCGAAACTGAAGCTTTCTTT
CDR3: CSVRGQAETEAFF

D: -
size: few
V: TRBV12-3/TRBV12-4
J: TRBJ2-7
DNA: TGTGCCAGCAGTTTAGTGTTCGGGGAGCAGTACTTC
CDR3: CASSLVFGEQYF

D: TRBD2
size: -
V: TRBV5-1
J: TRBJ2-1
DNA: TGCGCCAGCAGCCTCTTTAGGACTAGCGGATCCTACAATGAGCAGTTCTTC
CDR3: CASSLFRTSGSYNEQFF

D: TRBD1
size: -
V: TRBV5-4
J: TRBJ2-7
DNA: TGTGCCAGCAGCAAAGGACAGGGTGGATCCGGATACGAGCAGTACTTC
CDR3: CASSKGQGGSGYEQYF

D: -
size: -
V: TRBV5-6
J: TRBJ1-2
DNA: TGTGCCAGCAGCCCAGACAGGAACTATGGCTACACCTTC
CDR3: CASSPDRNYGYTF

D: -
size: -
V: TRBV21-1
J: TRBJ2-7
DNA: TGTGCCAGCAGCAGCCCTCAAAAGGCCGGTCAGGTCTCCTACGAGCAGTACTTC
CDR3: CASSSPQKAGQVSYEQYF

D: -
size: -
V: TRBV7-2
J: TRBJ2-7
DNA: TGTGCCAGCAGCTTAGAGACCGGTCTCGAGCAGTACTTC
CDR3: CASSLETGLEQYF

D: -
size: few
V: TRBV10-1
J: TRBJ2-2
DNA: TGCGCCAGCAGTGAGGACGGGACTTACACCGGGGAGCTGTTTTTT
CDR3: CASSEDGTYTGELFF

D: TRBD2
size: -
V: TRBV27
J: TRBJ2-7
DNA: TGTGCCAGCACCCAGCGGGGGGGTTCCTACGAGCAGTACTTC
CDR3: CASTQRGGSYEQYF

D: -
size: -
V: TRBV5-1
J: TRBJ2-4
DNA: TGCGCCAGCAGCTCTGGCGGAATAGCCAAAAACATTCAGTACTTC
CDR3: CASSSGGIAKNIQYF

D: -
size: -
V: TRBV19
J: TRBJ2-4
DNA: TGTGCCACTAGACAGTGGGGCGAAGCCAAAAACATTCAGTACTTC
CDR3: CATRQWGEAKNIQYF

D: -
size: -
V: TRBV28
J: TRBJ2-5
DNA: TGTGCCAGCAACTTACAGGGAGGGGAGACCCAGTACTTC
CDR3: CASNLQGGETQYF

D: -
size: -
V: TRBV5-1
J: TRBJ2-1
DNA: TGCGCCAGCAGGCCCGGGTACTCTGCGGAATACAATGAGCAGTTCTTC
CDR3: CASRPGYSAEYNEQFF

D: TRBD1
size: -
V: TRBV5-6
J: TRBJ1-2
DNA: TGTGCCAGCAGAAGACAGGGGTTCAACTATGGCTACACCTTC
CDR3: CASRRQGFNYGYTF